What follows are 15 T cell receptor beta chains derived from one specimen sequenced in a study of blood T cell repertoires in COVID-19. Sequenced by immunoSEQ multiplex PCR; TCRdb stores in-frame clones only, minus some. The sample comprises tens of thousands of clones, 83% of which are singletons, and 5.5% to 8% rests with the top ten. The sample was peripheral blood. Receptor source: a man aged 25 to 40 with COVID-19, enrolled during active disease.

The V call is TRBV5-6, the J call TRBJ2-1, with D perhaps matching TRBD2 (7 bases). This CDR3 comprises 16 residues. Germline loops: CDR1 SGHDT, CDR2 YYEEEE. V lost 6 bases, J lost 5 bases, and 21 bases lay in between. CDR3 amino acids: CASTSGGGTGHNEQFF. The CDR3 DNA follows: TGTGCCAGCACCTCGGGGGGCGGGACTGGACACAATGAGCAGTTCTTC.

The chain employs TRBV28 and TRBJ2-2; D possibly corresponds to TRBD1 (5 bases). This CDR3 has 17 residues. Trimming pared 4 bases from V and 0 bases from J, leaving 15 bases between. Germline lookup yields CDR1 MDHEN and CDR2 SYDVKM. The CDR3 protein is CASSSPLGATNTGELFF. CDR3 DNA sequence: TGTGCCAGCAGTTCCCCCTTAGGGGCAACGAACACCGGGGAGCTGTTTTTT.

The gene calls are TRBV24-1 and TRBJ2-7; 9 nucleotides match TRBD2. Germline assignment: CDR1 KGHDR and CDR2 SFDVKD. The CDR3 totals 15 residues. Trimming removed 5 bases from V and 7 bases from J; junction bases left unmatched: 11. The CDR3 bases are TGTGCCACCAGTGCCCCTTCTGCGGGAGGGGATGAGCAGTACTTC. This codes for CATSAPSAGGDEQYF.

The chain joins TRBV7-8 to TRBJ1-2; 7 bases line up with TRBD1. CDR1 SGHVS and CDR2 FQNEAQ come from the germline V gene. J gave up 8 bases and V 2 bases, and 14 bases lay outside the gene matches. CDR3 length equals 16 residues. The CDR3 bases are TGTGCCAGCAGCTTACGAGCAACAGGGGAGGCCGGCGGCTACACCTTC. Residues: CASSLRATGEAGGYTF.

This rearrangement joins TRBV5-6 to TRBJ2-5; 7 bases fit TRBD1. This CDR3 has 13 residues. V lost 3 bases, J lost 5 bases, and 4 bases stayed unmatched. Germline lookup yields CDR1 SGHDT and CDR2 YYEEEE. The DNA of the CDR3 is TGTGCCAGCAGCTCGACAGGGTCTGAGACCCAGTACTTC. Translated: CASSSTGSETQYF. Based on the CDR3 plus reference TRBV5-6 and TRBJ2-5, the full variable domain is DAGVTQSPTHLIKTRGQQVTLRCSPKSGHDTVSWYQQALGQGPQFIFQYYEEEERQRGNFPDRFSGHQFPNYSSELNVNALLLGDSALYLCASSSTGSETQYFGPGTRLLVL.

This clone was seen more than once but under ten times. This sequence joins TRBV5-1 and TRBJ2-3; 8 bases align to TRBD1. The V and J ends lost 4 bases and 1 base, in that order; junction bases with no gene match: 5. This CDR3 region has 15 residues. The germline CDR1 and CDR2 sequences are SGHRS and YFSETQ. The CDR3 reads CASSQGQEGTDTQYF. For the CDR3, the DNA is TGCGCCAGCAGCCAGGGACAGGAGGGCACAGATACGCAGTATTTT.

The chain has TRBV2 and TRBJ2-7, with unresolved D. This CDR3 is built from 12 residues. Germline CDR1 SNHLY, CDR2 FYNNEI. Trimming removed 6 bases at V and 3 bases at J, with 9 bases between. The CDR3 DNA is TGTGCCAGCAGCGAGCTTAACTACGAGCAGTACTTC. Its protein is CASSELNYEQYF.

The CDR3 region has the DNA TGTGCCACCAGCAGAGATCCCTGGTCTATGGGGGGAGAGACCCAGTACTTC. Translating gives CATSRDPWSMGGETQYF. The gene calls are TRBV15 and TRBJ2-5, with a tentative D call TRBD2 (6 bases). Deletions cut 0 bases from V and 4 bases from J, with 18 bases between. Germline CDR1 LNHNV, CDR2 YYDKDF (reference sequence). This CDR3 has 17 amino acids.

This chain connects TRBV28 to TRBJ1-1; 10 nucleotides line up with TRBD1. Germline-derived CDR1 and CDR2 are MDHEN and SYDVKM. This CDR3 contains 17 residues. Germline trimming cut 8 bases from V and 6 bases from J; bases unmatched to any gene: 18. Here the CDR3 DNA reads TGTGCCAGCGAGACACTAGGGACAGGGGAAGGGCGAGCTGAAGCTTTCTTT. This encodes CASETLGTGEGRAEAFF.

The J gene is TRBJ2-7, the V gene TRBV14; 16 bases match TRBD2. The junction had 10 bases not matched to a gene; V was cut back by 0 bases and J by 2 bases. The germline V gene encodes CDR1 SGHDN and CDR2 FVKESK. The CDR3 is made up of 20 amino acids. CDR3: CASSQERWGLAGGPTYEQYF. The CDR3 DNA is TGTGCCAGCAGCCAAGAGCGCTGGGGACTAGCGGGAGGGCCCACCTACGAGCAGTACTTC.

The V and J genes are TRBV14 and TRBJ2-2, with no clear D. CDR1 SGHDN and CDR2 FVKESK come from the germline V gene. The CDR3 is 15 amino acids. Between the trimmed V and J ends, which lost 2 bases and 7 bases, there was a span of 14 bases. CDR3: CASSQSIAPGGELFF. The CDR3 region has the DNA TGTGCCAGCAGCCAATCCATCGCCCCGGGCGGGGAGCTGTTTTTT.

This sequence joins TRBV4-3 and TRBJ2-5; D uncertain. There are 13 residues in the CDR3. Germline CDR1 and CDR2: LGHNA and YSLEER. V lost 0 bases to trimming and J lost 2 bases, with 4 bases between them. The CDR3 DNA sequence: TGCGCCAGCAGCCAAGATCAGCAAGAGACCCAGTACTTC. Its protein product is CASSQDQQETQYF.

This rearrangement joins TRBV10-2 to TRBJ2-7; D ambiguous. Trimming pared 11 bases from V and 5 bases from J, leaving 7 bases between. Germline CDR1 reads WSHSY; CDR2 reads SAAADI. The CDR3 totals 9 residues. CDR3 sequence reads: CAEENEQYF. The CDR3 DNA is TGCGCCGAGGAAAACGAGCAGTACTTC.

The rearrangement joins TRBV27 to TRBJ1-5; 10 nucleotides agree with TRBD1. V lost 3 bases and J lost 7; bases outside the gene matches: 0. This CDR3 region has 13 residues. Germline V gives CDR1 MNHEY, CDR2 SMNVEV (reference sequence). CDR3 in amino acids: CASSLDRGQPQHF. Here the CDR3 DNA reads TGTGCCAGCAGTTTGGACAGGGGGCAGCCCCAGCATTTT.

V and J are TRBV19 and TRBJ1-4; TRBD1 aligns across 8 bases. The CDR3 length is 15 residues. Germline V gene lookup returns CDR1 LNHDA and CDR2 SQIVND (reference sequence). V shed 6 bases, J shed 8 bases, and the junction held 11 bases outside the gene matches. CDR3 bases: TGTGCCAGTAGGGACGGACAGGGAGACTTCGAAAAACTGTTTTTT. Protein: CASRDGQGDFEKLFF.